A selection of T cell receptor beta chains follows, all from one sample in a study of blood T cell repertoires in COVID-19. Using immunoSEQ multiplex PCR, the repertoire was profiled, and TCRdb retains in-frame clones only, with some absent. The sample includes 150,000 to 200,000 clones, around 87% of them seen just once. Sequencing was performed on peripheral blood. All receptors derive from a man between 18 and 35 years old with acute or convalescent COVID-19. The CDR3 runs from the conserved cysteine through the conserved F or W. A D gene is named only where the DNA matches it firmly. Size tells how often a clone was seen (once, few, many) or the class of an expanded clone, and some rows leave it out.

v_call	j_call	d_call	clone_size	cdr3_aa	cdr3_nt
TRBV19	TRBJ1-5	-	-	CASRIGGGNQPQHF	TGTGCCAGTAGGATAGGGGGAGGCAATCAGCCCCAGCATTTT
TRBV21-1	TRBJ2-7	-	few	CASTQGGRGAYEQYF	TGTGCCAGCACCCAAGGCGGCAGGGGAGCCTACGAGCAGTACTTC
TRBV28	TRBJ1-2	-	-	CASSPTTLSGERGYTF	TGTGCCAGCAGTCCCACTACCCTCTCAGGGGAGAGGGGCTACACCTTC
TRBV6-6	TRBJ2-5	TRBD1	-	CASSYGTGAVQETQYF	TGTGCCAGCAGTTACGGGACAGGGGCCGTCCAAGAGACCCAGTACTTC
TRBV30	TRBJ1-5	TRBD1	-	CAWTSGQGSNQPQHF	TGTGCCTGGACGTCGGGACAGGGAAGCAATCAGCCCCAGCATTTT
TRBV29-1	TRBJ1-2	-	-	CSVGQINYGYTF	TGCAGCGTCGGACAGATTAACTATGGCTACACCTTC
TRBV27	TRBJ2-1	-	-	CASSLGWVQDPTYNEQFF	TGTGCCAGCAGTTTAGGGTGGGTACAGGACCCAACCTACAATGAGCAGTTCTTC
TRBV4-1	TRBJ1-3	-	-	CASSLNPAKRQAGNTIYF	TGCGCCAGCAGCTTAAACCCCGCGAAGAGACAGGCTGGAAACACCATATATTTT
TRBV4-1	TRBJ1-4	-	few	CASSLNGRDQIGEKLFF	TGCGCCAGCAGTCTTAACGGCAGGGATCAAATTGGGGAAAAACTGTTTTTT
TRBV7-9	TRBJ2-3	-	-	CASSLGYSTDTQYF	TGTGCCAGCAGCTTAGGGTACTCCACAGATACGCAGTATTTT